These T cell receptor beta chains were read from a single sample in a study of T cell repertoires in cytomegalovirus infection. TCRdb recomputed calls from the reads with MiXCR, one row per CDR3 protein. The sample includes fewer than 550,000 distinct CDR3 sequences, roughly 31% of them seen just once. Sequencing was done on a sample of PBMCs. Every receptor here comes from a human donor in good health (CMV status not recorded). Some clones in this sample may be carry-over from other donors' samples. Both conserved end residues are part of each CDR3. The order of the fields is V gene, J gene, CDR3 protein.

>TRBV4-2|TRBJ2-7
CASSLGTGLSEQYF
>TRBV5-3|TRBJ2-4
CASSPTWDTLNKNIQYF
>TRBV10-3|TRBJ2-1
CAISQGYEQFF
>TRBV12-3/TRBV12-4|TRBJ2-2
CASSLGGLGSGDTGGLFF
>TRBV29-1|TRBJ2-2
CSVTDSPNTGELFF
>TRBV13|TRBJ1-2
CASSFQAEGAWGDYGYTF
>TRBV7-9|TRBJ2-7
CASITTGTGDYEQYF
>TRBV6-1|TRBJ1-4
CASSATKEKLFF
>TRBV12-3/TRBV12-4|TRBJ1-2
CASSLAQTGNYGYTF
>TRBV7-9|TRBJ1-4
CASSSIRGGVGQPQGEKLFF
>TRBV2|TRBJ2-3
CASRPQGTDTQYF
>TRBV19|TRBJ1-1
CASSAMDRGYTEAFF
>TRBV3-1|TRBJ1-6
CASSPKAAADYNSPLHF
>TRBV20-1|TRBJ1-5
CSARYPTGYQPQHF
>TRBV5-6|TRBJ2-5
CASSLPRWTVQETQYF
>TRBV11-2|TRBJ2-3
CASSFRGVSTDTQYF
>TRBV12-3/TRBV12-4|TRBJ2-1
CASSLAVSGEHNEQFF
>TRBV5-4|TRBJ1-4
CASSLAEGTAGNEKLFF
>TRBV6-2/TRBV6-3|TRBJ2-7
CASSATVSYEQYF
>TRBV5-1|TRBJ1-4
CASSSTGEKLFF
>TRBV4-1|TRBJ2-3
CASSQDLTGQGDTQYF
>TRBV28|TRBJ1-6
CASSLGGARSPLHF
>TRBV28|TRBJ1-2
CASSFGHRSGYTF
>TRBV14|TRBJ2-6
CASSQGSYSGANVLTF
>TRBV19|TRBJ1-4
CASRSLGTAEKLFF
>TRBV6-5|TRBJ2-7
CASSHSPGLLPYEQYF
>TRBV5-5|TRBJ1-6
CASSLGGRAAASPLHF
>TRBV15|TRBJ2-5
CATSREPPRALPTLQETQYF
>TRBV12-3/TRBV12-4|TRBJ1-3
CASSPSGRSGNTIYF
>TRBV7-2|TRBJ2-2
CASSSRLEKGTGELFF
>TRBV6-2/TRBV6-3|TRBJ2-5
CASSFGTGKLETQYF
>TRBV20-1|TRBJ2-1
CSARSQGAWNEQFF
>TRBV20-1|TRBJ1-5
CSANRQGKHNQPQHF
>TRBV7-2|TRBJ2-1
CASSSQTGPKQFF
>TRBV7-2|TRBJ2-7
CASSPFSSGGLYEQYF
>TRBV19|TRBJ1-1
CASSSWTNTEAFF
>TRBV5-1|TRBJ1-1
CASRTGPTEAFF
>TRBV5-6|TRBJ2-7
CASSTYGQGKYEQYF
>TRBV2|TRBJ1-5
CASRPRDTLGQPQHF
>TRBV27|TRBJ2-2
CASIYSRVGELFF
>TRBV7-6|TRBJ1-1
CAGGVPLNTEAFF
>TRBV7-8|TRBJ2-3
CASSLAQGDRVGDTQYF
>TRBV4-3|TRBJ1-1
CASSQDRRARTEAFF
>TRBV7-9|TRBJ1-6
CASSPDRGANPGAYNSPLHF
>TRBV5-4|TRBJ2-1
CASSRFGGGGNEQFF
>TRBV15|TRBJ2-5
CATSRELPGLPQETQYF
>TRBV5-1|TRBJ1-1
CASSFNRGGTEAFF
>TRBV6-5|TRBJ2-1
CARSYSPWRGRSYNEQFF
>TRBV7-2|TRBJ2-5
CASSLEVRGTQYF
>TRBV7-2|TRBJ1-4
CASSLDRNRNEKLFF
>TRBV4-1|TRBJ2-2
CASSRSGITGPPGELFF
>TRBV12-3/TRBV12-4|TRBJ1-5
CASRTGTGYSNQPQHF
>TRBV7-9|TRBJ2-1
CASSLPPSGGNEQFF
>TRBV6-6|TRBJ1-5
CASSYIRQGSNQPQHF
>TRBV12-3/TRBV12-4|TRBJ1-2
CASSFSGTPNYGYTF
>TRBV18|TRBJ2-7
CASSPEQWTQEQYF
>TRBV2|TRBJ2-1
CASSVKRGGLNEQFF
>TRBV28|TRBJ2-7
CASSPGTSITYEQYF
>TRBV12-3/TRBV12-4|TRBJ2-1
CASSFFGGASYNEQFF
>TRBV25-1|TRBJ1-2
CASSEGIWTNGYTF